Detailed here is one T cell receptor (beta chain). The data belong to a study of T cells expressing NK-cell markers. TCRdb re-called the 5' RACE reads and shows each CDR3 protein once, DNA omitted. The sample totals 120,000 to 150,000 distinct CDR3 sequences. Germline CDR1 and CDR2: DFQATT and SNEGSKA (reference sequence). The CDR3 is 16 amino acids. The source is a man aged 18 to 29 in good health. V is TRBV20-1 and J is TRBJ2-7; TCRdb picks TRBD1, but there is no DNA to check that call. The sequenced sample was blood T cells: a sorted CD56 or NKG2C T cell subset, CD4+ or CD8+ T cells, or bulk PBMC T cells (not recorded which). The CDR3 sequence: CSAREIGTASSYEQYF.